The rows below give T cell receptor beta chains drawn from one sample of a study of blood T cell repertoires in COVID-19. Generated by immunoSEQ multiplex PCR, the TCRdb table keeps only in-frame clones and is missing some. The sample contains about 250,000 clones, around 90% of which appear only once. Sequenced: peripheral blood. The receptors stem from a man aged 18-30 years with active or convalescent COVID-19. The CDR3 runs from the conserved cysteine through the conserved F or W. A D gene is named only where the DNA matches it firmly. Some rows have no size entry. The others give once, few or many, or a class for an expanded clone.

>TRBV5-4|TRBJ2-1|-|TRBD2
TGTGCCAGCAGCCCCACTAGCGGGGGGCCCTACAATGAGCAGTTCTTC
CASSPTSGGPYNEQFF
>TRBV11-2|TRBJ2-5|-|TRBD1
TGTGCCAGCAGCTCTTGGACAGGGGAAGCGGCAGAGACCCAGTACTTC
CASSSWTGEAAETQYF
>TRBV12-3/TRBV12-4|TRBJ1-2|-|TRBD1
TGTGCCAGCAGACCCACAGGGGGCTCTGGCTACACCTTC
CASRPTGGSGYTF
>TRBV5-4|TRBJ1-4|-|TRBD1
TGTGCCAGCAGCCCCGGGACAGGGTATGAAAAACTGTTTTTT
CASSPGTGYEKLFF
>TRBV5-6|TRBJ2-7|-|TRBD2
TGTGCCAGCAGCTTGTATAGCGGGAGAGCGTTCGAGCAGTACTTC
CASSLYSGRAFEQYF
>TRBV6-5|TRBJ2-7|-|-
TGTGCCAGCCAGGGTGGGGTCCACGAGCAGTACTTC
CASQGGVHEQYF
>TRBV2|TRBJ2-3|-|-
TGTGCCAGCAGTGAAGAGGCGGGGAGCACAGATACGCAGTATTTT
CASSEEAGSTDTQYF
>TRBV9|TRBJ2-1|-|-
TGTGCCAGCAGCGTGAGTGGGCGTCACCCTGGCAATGAGCAGTTCTTC
CASSVSGRHPGNEQFF
>TRBV9|TRBJ2-7|-|TRBD1
TGTGCCAGCAGCTATACCGGGACAGGGACCGAGCAGTACTTC
CASSYTGTGTEQYF
>TRBV7-2|TRBJ2-7|-|-
TGTGCCAGCAGCACACAGCAACTAGAATTGGCCGAGCAGTACTTC
CASSTQQLELAEQYF
>TRBV6-6|TRBJ1-5|-|-
TGTGCCAGCAGTTACACGGCGGATAGCAATCAGCCCCAGCATTTT
CASSYTADSNQPQHF
>TRBV4-3|TRBJ2-7|-|-
TGCGCCAGCAGCCAAGAGGTGGGGCTCTCCTACGAGCAGTACTTC
CASSQEVGLSYEQYF
>TRBV3-1/TRBV3-2|TRBJ1-2|-|-
TGTGCCAGCAGCCAAGATTTAGGCAGGGTTAGCTTC
CASSQDLGRVSF
>TRBV7-2|TRBJ2-4|-|TRBD2
TGTGCCAGCAGCTCTCTAGCGGCGGGTCGTAATCAGTACTTC
CASSSLAAGRNQYF
>TRBV7-9|TRBJ2-2|-|-
TGTGCCAGCAGCTTAGCGGCGGGGAGGACCGGGGAGCTGTTTTTT
CASSLAAGRTGELFF
>TRBV7-9|TRBJ2-7|-|TRBD2
TGTGCCAGCCGACCTAGCGGGGGGGGCTACGAGCAGTACTTC
CASRPSGGGYEQYF
>TRBV7-9|TRBJ1-2|-|-
TGTGCCAGCAGCTTAGGGGGACGAGCGGGGAACTATGGCTACACCTTC
CASSLGGRAGNYGYTF
>TRBV18|TRBJ2-5|-|-
TGTGCCAGCTCACCGGACACACAGCAAGAGACCCAGTACTTC
CASSPDTQQETQYF
>TRBV12-3/TRBV12-4|TRBJ1-5|-|-
TGTGCCAGCAGTTTGAGGAGCAATCAGCCCCAGCATTTT
CASSLRSNQPQHF
>TRBV7-3|TRBJ1-2|-|TRBD1
TGTGCCAGCAGCCCGGTCGGCGGACAGGGGGTAACGGGCTACACCTTC
CASSPVGGQGVTGYTF
>TRBV5-1|TRBJ2-6|once|TRBD1
TGCGCCAGCAGCGTCACCGGGACAGGGGGCTCTGGGGCCAACGTCCTGACTTTC
CASSVTGTGGSGANVLTF
>TRBV6-2/TRBV6-3|TRBJ2-7|-|-
TGTGCCAGCAGTTATCGGACAAAAACCTTTAACTCCTACGAGCAGTACTTC
CASSYRTKTFNSYEQYF
>TRBV6-2/TRBV6-3|TRBJ1-1|-|TRBD1
TGTGCCAGCAGTTACTTTTTGGAGGGACAGGGAAAAGCTTTCTTT
CASSYFLEGQGKAFF
>TRBV12-3/TRBV12-4|TRBJ1-2|once|-
TGTGCCAGCAGTTTAAACAGCCACTATGGCTACACCTTC
CASSLNSHYGYTF
>TRBV27|TRBJ1-6|-|TRBD1
TGTGCCAGCAGAACGGGACAGGCCTTTAATTCACCCCTCCACTTT
CASRTGQAFNSPLHF
>TRBV6-5|TRBJ1-6|-|TRBD1
TGTGCCAGCACCAGGGGGAATTCACCCCTCCACTTT
CASTRGNSPLHF